The 22 T cell receptor beta chains below were found in one sample sequenced in a study of T cell responses to AZD1222 COVID-19 vaccine. TCRdb keeps only in-frame clones here, not all; method: immunoSEQ multiplex PCR. Of about 88,000 clones listed, 92% are singletons. The specimen was peripheral blood, collected on day 0 of AZD1222 vaccination. These receptors came from an adult in good health.

The chain carries TRBV2 and TRBJ1-2; tentative D call: TRBD1 (6 bases). V gave up 6 bases and J gave up 7 bases, with 24 bases separating them. Per germline, CDR1 SNHLY and CDR2 FYNNEI. The CDR3 runs to 16 residues. The CDR3 DNA reads TGTGCCAGCAGCGAGGGGGTTTCAGGGCACGTCGGTGGCTACACCTTC. Amino acids: CASSEGVSGHVGGYTF.

V and J are TRBV6-2 or TRBV6-3 and TRBJ2-6; D unresolved. CDR1 is MNHEY and CDR2 is SVGEGT in the germline V gene. CDR3 length equals 19 residues. V was cut by 6 bases and J by 2 bases, with 23 bases left in between. The CDR3 coding sequence is TGTGCCAGCAGCCTCCTTCTGACTCCTCCTTGGGCTGGGGCCAACGTCCTGACTTTC. Its translation is CASSLLLTPPWAGANVLTF.

This sequence joins TRBV27 and TRBJ1-6; 10 nucleotides line up with TRBD1. Trimming took 5 bases from V and 7 from J; bases not matched to a gene: 8. The CDR3 has 16 residues. The germline V gene has CDR1 MNHEY and CDR2 SMNVEV (reference sequence). CDR3 in amino acids: CASSPWTGGSNSPLHF. CDR3 DNA sequence: TGTGCCAGCAGTCCCTGGACAGGGGGTTCGAATTCACCCCTCCACTTT.

This chain uses TRBV6-5 with TRBJ1-5; 9 bases are shared with TRBD1. After removal of 4 bases from V and 4 bases from J, the junction contained 5 bases not matched to a gene. CDR3 size: 15 residues. Germline CDR1 is MNHEY and CDR2 is SVGAGI. The CDR3 here is CASSSGQGRNQPQHF. CDR3 sequence (DNA): TGTGCCAGCAGTTCGGGACAGGGAAGAAATCAGCCCCAGCATTTT.

The chain couples TRBV7-9 to TRBJ1-1; the D is unclear. This CDR3 has 16 amino acids. Per germline, CDR1 SEHNR and CDR2 FQNEAQ (reference sequence). The V end was cut by 3 bases, the J end by 1 base, with 15 bases between. The chain's CDR3 is CASSFGRAPENTEAFF. The CDR3 DNA sequence: TGTGCCAGCAGCTTCGGGAGGGCCCCTGAGAACACTGAAGCTTTCTTT.

The V call is TRBV6-5, the J call TRBJ1-2; 11 bases fit TRBD1. The V segment lost 6 bases and the J segment 4 bases; nucleotides outside the gene matches: 7. Germline loops: CDR1 MNHEY, CDR2 SVGAGI. The CDR3 spans 15 residues. DNA of the CDR3: TGTGCCAGCAGCGCCGGACAGGGGGCTGTCTATGGCTACACCTTC. This translates into CASSAGQGAVYGYTF.

The rearrangement joins TRBV11-1 to TRBJ2-7, with unresolved D. The CDR3 length is 13 residues. The V end was cut by 5 bases, the J end by 6 bases, with 14 bases between. CDR1 is SGHAT, CDR2 FQDESV, per germline (reference sequence). The CDR3 here is CASSLSRALEQYF. Written as DNA, the CDR3 is TGTGCCAGCAGCCTCAGCCGTGCGCTCGAGCAGTACTTC.

The chain employs TRBV28 and TRBJ1-5; unclear D gene. The V and J ends lost 1 base and 3 bases respectively, with 7 bases between them. This CDR3 comprises 14 residues. CDR1 and CDR2 from the germline V gene are MDHEN and SYDVKM. For the CDR3, the DNA is TGTGCCAGCAGTTTATACAGCCCCAATCAGCCCCAGCATTTT. Amino acid sequence: CASSLYSPNQPQHF.

This clone was found once. The V call is TRBV5-1, the J call TRBJ2-1; D possibly corresponds to TRBD1 (6 bases). Germline V gives CDR1 SGHRS, CDR2 YFSETQ. Between the trimmed V and J ends, which lost 0 bases and 4 bases, there was a span of 11 bases. This CDR3 is built from 15 residues. CDR3 residues: CASSLGDKTYNEQFF. For the CDR3, the DNA is TGCGCCAGCAGCTTGGGGGACAAAACGTACAATGAGCAGTTCTTC.

This clone was observed a single time. V gene TRBV5-6 combines with J gene TRBJ2-7; possibly TRBD1 or TRBD2 for D (5 bases each). Trimming took 4 bases from V and 0 from J, leaving 17 bases between them. Germline assignment: CDR1 SGHDT and CDR2 YYEEEE. CDR3 length: 16 residues. CDR3: CASSPGSGTFSYEQYF. In DNA form, the CDR3 reads TGTGCCAGCAGCCCAGGATCCGGGACGTTCTCCTACGAGCAGTACTTC. Full variable domain (outside the CDR3, taken from reference TRBV5-6 and TRBJ2-7): DAGVTQSPTHLIKTRGQQVTLRCSPKSGHDTVSWYQQALGQGPQFIFQYYEEEERQRGNFPDRFSGHQFPNYSSELNVNALLLGDSALYLCASSPGSGTFSYEQYFGPGTRLTVT.

The V and J genes are TRBV23-1 and TRBJ1-2; D remains unclear. TRBV23-1 is an ORF; its function is uncertain. The V end was cut by 0 bases, the J end by 4 bases, with 12 bases between. CDR3 length equals 15 residues. The CDR3 region is CASSQSGRLVYGYTF. For the CDR3, the DNA is TGCGCCAGCAGTCAATCGGGGAGATTGGTCTATGGCTACACCTTC.

The gene calls are TRBV5-1 and TRBJ1-3; TRBD1 matches at 10 bases. Germline V CDR1 and CDR2: SGHRS, YFSETQ. This CDR3 has 16 amino acids. The V and J ends lost 1 base and 4 bases, in that order; junction bases with no gene match: 5. The CDR3 loop reads CASSLTTGGQGNTIYF. CDR3 in DNA: TGCGCCAGCAGCTTGACGACAGGGGGCCAGGGAAACACCATATATTTT.

The J gene is TRBJ1-2, the V gene TRBV18; D unresolved. The CDR3 runs to 12 residues. Germline values: CDR1 KGHSH, CDR2 LQKENI. V was pared by 2 bases and J by 3 bases, with 4 bases between. CDR3 loop: CASSPTDYGYTF. The CDR3 DNA is TGTGCCAGCTCACCAACGGACTATGGCTACACCTTC.

V is TRBV10-3 and J is TRBJ2-2, with 8 positions matching TRBD1. The CDR3 contains 16 residues. V was clipped by 1 base and J by 0 bases; unmatched bases: 1. CDR1 is ENHRY, CDR2 SYGVKD, per germline. CDR3 amino acids: CAISELGQANTGELFF. DNA for the CDR3: TGTGCCATCAGTGAGTTGGGACAGGCGAACACCGGGGAGCTGTTTTTT.

The chain combines TRBV6-1 with TRBJ1-2; D is unclear. Trimming pared 0 bases from V and 1 base from J, leaving 6 bases between. The CDR3 has 14 residues. Germline V gene data show CDR1 as MNHNS and CDR2 as SASEGT. The CDR3 reads CASSEAKGNYGYTF. In DNA, the CDR3 is TGTGCCAGCAGTGAAGCGAAGGGTAACTATGGCTACACCTTC.

The chain has TRBV7-9 and TRBJ2-5; D is undetermined. The V end lost 0 bases, the J end lost 3 bases, and 8 bases lay between the germline ends. Germline V gene sequence: CDR1 SEHNR, CDR2 FQNEAQ (reference sequence). The CDR3 loop spans 14 amino acids. The CDR3 bases are TGTGCCAGCAGCTTAGCGGGCAGGAAAGAGACCCAGTACTTC. Its translation is CASSLAGRKETQYF. The entire variable domain, with the rest obtained from reference TRBV7-9 and TRBJ2-5, is as follows: DTGVSQNPRHKITKRGQNVTFRCDPISEHNRLYWYRQTLGQGPEFLTYFQNEAQLEKSRLLSDRFSAERPKGSFSTLEIQRTEQGDSAMYLCASSLAGRKETQYFGPGTRLLVL.

The DNA of the CDR3 is TGTGCCACCAGTGGGGGGGACAGGGGCATTTACGAGCAGTACTTC. Translating gives CATSGGDRGIYEQYF. The rearrangement links TRBV24-1 to TRBJ2-7, with 10 bases aligning to TRBD1. The CDR3 length is 15 residues. Germline V gene sequence: CDR1 KGHDR, CDR2 SFDVKD. Germline trimming cut 5 bases from V and 4 bases from J; bases unmatched to any gene: 7.

CDR3 protein: CASRPAPSSYNEQFF. For the CDR3, the DNA is TGTGCCAGCCGGCCGGCCCCGAGCTCCTACAATGAGCAGTTCTTC. The chain links TRBV28 to TRBJ2-1, with D unresolved. This CDR3 contains 15 residues. Germline CDR1 is MDHEN and CDR2 is SYDVKM. V was trimmed by 8 bases and J by 0 bases, leaving 14 bases between them.

This rearrangement joins TRBV30 to TRBJ2-1; D not certain. Trimming cost V 3 bases and J 4 bases, with 4 bases left between them. CDR3 length equals 11 residues. Germline V gene data show CDR1 as GTSNPN and CDR2 as SVGIG (reference sequence). The CDR3 DNA is TGTGCCTGGAGAGTTTACAATGAGCAGTTCTTC. It translates to CAWRVYNEQFF.

The chain links TRBV5-1 to TRBJ1-1; TRBD1 might be the D (5 bases). From germline, CDR1 is SGHRS and CDR2 YFSETQ. The V gene lost 0 bases and the J gene lost 4 bases, with 16 bases spanning the gap. This CDR3 has 16 residues. The CDR3 here is CASSLGGGSRGTEAFF. CDR3 sequence (DNA): TGCGCCAGCAGCTTGGGGGGCGGGTCGCGGGGCACTGAAGCTTTCTTT.

This chain connects TRBV2 to TRBJ2-1; 11 bases agree with TRBD2. This CDR3 has 17 residues. With 6 bases clipped from V and 3 bases from J, the junction kept 10 bases outside the gene matches. In germline, CDR1 is SNHLY, CDR2 FYNNEI. CDR3 loop: CASSRTSGRNNYNEQFF. CDR3 sequence (DNA): TGTGCCAGCAGCCGAACTAGCGGGAGAAACAACTACAATGAGCAGTTCTTC.

The chain couples TRBV7-2 to TRBJ2-2, with 7 bases identical to TRBD1. After removal of 2 bases from V and 0 bases from J, the junction contained 3 bases not matched to a gene. Germline CDR1 and CDR2: SGHTA and FQGNSA. This CDR3 is 16 amino acids long. The DNA of the CDR3 is TGTGCCAGCAGCTTACTGACAGGGTCGAACACCGGGGAGCTGTTTTTT. It yields the protein CASSLLTGSNTGELFF.